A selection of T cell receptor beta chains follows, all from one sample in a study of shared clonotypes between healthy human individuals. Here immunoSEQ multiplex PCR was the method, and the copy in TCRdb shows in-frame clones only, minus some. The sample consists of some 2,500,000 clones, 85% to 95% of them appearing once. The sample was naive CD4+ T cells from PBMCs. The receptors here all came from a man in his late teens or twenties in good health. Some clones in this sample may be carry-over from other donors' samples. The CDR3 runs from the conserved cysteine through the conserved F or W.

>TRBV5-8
CASRDYPGRRNNQPQHF
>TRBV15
CATSRDRLAGEDTQYF
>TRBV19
CASSIMASGTYNEQFF
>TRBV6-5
CASSSPGASYEQYF
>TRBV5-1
CASSSEGAYGYTF
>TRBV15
CATSRGPGDYSDSSYNEQFF
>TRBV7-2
CASSWVWGIQETQYF
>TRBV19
CASSGSWDQPQHF
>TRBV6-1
CASRSSGSWTGELFF
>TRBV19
CASSTSFTGTYFNYGYTF
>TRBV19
CASRLHGAPKNIQYF